This paragraph reports one TCR beta chain. Its antigen is unidentified. This record belongs to a study of cytomegalovirus exposure and HLA in healthy donors. CDR1 SGHRS and CDR2 YFSETQ come from the germline V gene. The CDR3 spans 14 residues. V was clipped by 4 bases and J by 7 bases, with 15 bases between them. Points from the study as a whole: A missense DCLRE1C variant was associated with V- and J-gene trimming of TCR beta chains in a later analysis, and an independent cohort replicated the association. Accurate HLA-A and HLA-B prediction from TCR beta sequences was reported for most subjects.

Both 60 Vbeta primers and 13 Jbeta primers went into the PCR. The data were produced by immunoSEQ multiplex PCR, yet TCRdb's version contains in-frame clones alone and is incomplete. Of about 170,000 clones in the sample, roughly 73% are singletons; the top ten hold 3.1%. This clonotype originated in a female donor in good health and CMV-seronegative. The chain uses TRBV5-1 and TRBJ1-5; D is possibly TRBD1 (5 bases). Sample: PBMCs. CDR3 bases: TGCGCCAGCAGCCCCTGGGGGGACGGACAGCCCCAGCATTTT. This translates into CASSPWGDGQPQHF.